This record concerns one T cell receptor (beta chain) sequence. This entry belongs to a study of PD-L1 blockade in urothelial cancer. Study details: Blood gave a median 141,255 T cells.

V was pared by 3 bases and J by 13 bases, with 11 bases of the junction left unmatched. Germline V gene lookup returns CDR1 PRHDT and CDR2 FYEKMQ (reference sequence). CDR3 size: 14 residues. Synthetic templates analogous to TCR were spiked into all PCRs individually. The data were produced by immunoSEQ multiplex PCR, yet TCRdb's version contains in-frame clones alone and is incomplete. The sample includes 100,000 or so clones, around 90% seen only once; the top ten take over 0.8%. This chain joins TRBV13 and TRBJ2-5, with TRBD2 identical over 10 bases. This specimen was PBMCs, taken around atezolizumab (anti-PD-L1) treatment. The origin of this receptor is a woman of 80 years or more with urothelial cancer. CDR3 nucleotides: TGTGCCAGCAGCTTGGGCCTAGCGGGAGCCTTGTTGTACTTC. Translation: CASSLGLAGALLYF. Full variable domain (remainder filled in from reference TRBV13 and TRBJ2-5): AAGVIQSPRHLIKEKRETATLKCYPIPRHDTVYWYQQGPGQDPQFLISFYEKMQSDKGSIPDRFSAQQFSDYHSELNMSSLELGDSALYFCASSLGLAGALLYFGPGTRLLVL.